This record covers a single T cell receptor beta chain. This clonotype occurred many times. Its antigen is currently not known. It has no much larger one-base neighbor in the sample; base qualities were not kept. The TCR beta CDR3 regions were amplified from the RNA transcripts. The TCR CDR3 was subjected to a first round of RT-PCR using the HTBI primer set and the Qiagen OneStep RT-PCR kit. Libraries were constructed in a second round of multiplex PCR, after which size selection and purification were carried out. Libraries were sequenced paired-end with 100 bp reads on an Illumina HiSeq2000. The original pipeline was this. SOAPnuke was used to process the raw data, throwing out any read that contained adapters or uncalled bases, had a mean Phred below 15, or lacked an exact constant-primer or identifier match. COPE v1.2.5 was used to merge high-quality paired reads, and clonotypes were defined as unique nucleotide sequences. Clonotypes were aligned to IMGT TRBV, TRBD and TRBJ reference segments using MiTCR v1.1. The analysis included only V-J combinations with a frequency above 0.0001, which together covered roughly 99% of the repertoires. A TCS score was defined as the ratio of F50 (clonal expansion) to E x V (chaos), with BLOSUM62-based TCRdist applied between CDR3 peptides within each V-J. Welch's t-statistics and random forest reduced 500 to 550 V-J features to fewer than 15, which were used in a naive Bayes classifier (R e1071). TCRdb passed the public sequencing reads through fastp at Q25 and MiXCR, retaining productive beta sequences. Records with the same CDR3 protein are collapsed into one entry carrying the most frequent genes and DNA. None of the V and J calls come from the authors' own analysis; TCRdb made them. This sample comprises 550,000 to 600,000 distinct CDR3 sequences, roughly 17% of them detected only once. The ten largest make up roughly 18% of the sample.

Reading the germline V gene gives CDR1 SNHLY and CDR2 FYNNEI. The junction shows trimming of 2 bases on V and 4 bases on J, plus 15 bases between the germline ends. CDR3 length: 16 amino acids, cysteine to phenylalanine. The sequence is cut down to CDR3 DNA, 48 bases in frame from base 1. This sample is drawn from a study of T cells in Graves' hyperthyroidism and ophthalmopathy (dated by TCRdb to between 2019 and 2020). For the study in its entirety: Peripheral blood samples were taken at the time of initial diagnosis, prior to any treatment. A discovery cohort of fewer than 110 patients, about 40 with Graves' ophthalmopathy and about 60 with stable Graves' hyperthyroidism, was used to find distinguishing TCR V-J signatures. An independent validation cohort of fewer than 20 hyperthyroidism patients and some 15 patients who later progressed to ophthalmopathy tested prospective prediction of ophthalmopathy. The 100 discovery patients were randomly split 7:3 into training and test sets. Thyroid tissue and blood T-cell repertoires from six Graves' hyperthyroidism patients were also compared in the study. Once sampling was done, hyperthyroidism patients were given methimazole at a starting dose of 30 mg daily, whereas ophthalmopathy patients were given high-dose intravenous methylprednisolone. TCR Vbeta CDR3 sequencing of fewer than 150 peripheral blood samples (over 40 ophthalmopathy, 75 hyperthyroidism and approximately 17 progressor patients) is reported in the paper.

Stable Graves' hyperthyroidism was defined as the absence of progression to ophthalmopathy over 18 months of follow-up. Hyperthyroidism patients were aged 18 to 65 years and newly diagnosed, with disease duration of less than 2 months. Any patient with an uncontrolled infection, another autoimmune disease, pregnancy or lactation was excluded. Diagnoses relied on clinical symptoms, serum thyroxine and TRAb, thyroid ultrasound and orbital computed tomography. PBMCs were isolated from 8 to 10 ml of fresh peripheral blood by Ficoll-Paque density gradient centrifugation. Trizol reagent was used to extract total RNA, and RNA quality was then checked on an Agilent 2100 Bioanalyzer. General study outcomes and caveats: Most expanded thyroid clonotypes (frequency above 0.001) were also detected in blood, a finding suggesting that blood repertoires may reflect thyroid immune responses. A model built on a 13 V-J signature distinguished ophthalmopathy from stable hyperthyroidism, reaching around 88% sensitivity and approximately 81% specificity in cross-validation and 80%/75% in testing. In validation, the model predicted progression to ophthalmopathy a median of about 5.9 months before onset, with about 67% sensitivity and about 75% specificity. No statistical method was used to fix the sample size in advance, and group allocation was not hidden from the investigators.

The sample taken for sequencing was blood. The clonotype originates from a woman in her late teens or twenties with Graves' hyperthyroidism. Recombination joined TRBV2 with TRBJ2-1; no D segment can be confidently identified. The CDR3 loop reads CASSELGQPFYNEQFF. The nucleotides read TGTGCCAGCAGTGAACTTGGCCAGCCTTTTTACAATGAGCAGTTCTTC.